This entry describes one TCR beta chain. Its antigen is not identified. PCR involved 60 Vbeta and 13 Jbeta primers. The table came from immunoSEQ multiplex PCR; TCRdb's copy has only in-frame clones and leaves some out. The table includes 85,000 to 130,000 clones, 75% detected once. Germline V lookup: CDR1 SNHLY, CDR2 FYNNEI. The CDR3 is 11 residues long. V shed 6 bases, J shed 9 bases, and the junction held 2 bases outside the gene matches. The sample is drawn from a study of cytomegalovirus exposure and HLA in healthy donors. Study-level points and caveats: A later analysis revealed that TCR association rates differed between HLA loci, peaking at DRB1 and bottoming out at HLA-C.

Specimen: PBMCs. The clonotype originates from a male donor in good health and CMV-seropositive. V and J are TRBV2 and TRBJ2-1; 7 bases line up with TRBD1. The CDR3 spells CASRGGTEQFF. The DNA of the CDR3 is TGTGCCAGCAGAGGGGGCACTGAGCAGTTCTTC.